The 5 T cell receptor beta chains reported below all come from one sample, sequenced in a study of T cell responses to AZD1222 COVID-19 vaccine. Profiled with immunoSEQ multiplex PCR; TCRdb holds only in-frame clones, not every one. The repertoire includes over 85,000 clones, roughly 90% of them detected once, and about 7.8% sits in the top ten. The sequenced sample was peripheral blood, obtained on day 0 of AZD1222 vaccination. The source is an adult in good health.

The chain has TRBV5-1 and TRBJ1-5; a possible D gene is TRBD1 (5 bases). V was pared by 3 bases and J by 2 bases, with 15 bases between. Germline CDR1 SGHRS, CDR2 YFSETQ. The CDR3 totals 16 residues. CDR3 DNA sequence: TGCGCCAGCAGCTCCGAGGGCAGGGAGGGCAATCAGCCCCAGCATTTT. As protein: CASSSEGREGNQPQHF.

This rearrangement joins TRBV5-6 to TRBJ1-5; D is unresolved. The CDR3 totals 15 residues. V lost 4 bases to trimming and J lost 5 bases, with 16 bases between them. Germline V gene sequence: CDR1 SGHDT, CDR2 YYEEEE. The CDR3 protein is CASSLIRDPDQPQHF. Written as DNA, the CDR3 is TGTGCCAGCAGCCTGATACGGGATCCCGATCAGCCCCAGCATTTT.

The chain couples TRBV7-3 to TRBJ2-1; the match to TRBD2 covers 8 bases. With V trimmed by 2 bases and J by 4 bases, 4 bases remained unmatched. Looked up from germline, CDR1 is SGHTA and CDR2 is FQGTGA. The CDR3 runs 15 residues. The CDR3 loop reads CASSLLRGGYNEQFF. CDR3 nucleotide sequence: TGTGCCAGCAGCTTACTTCGGGGGGGATACAATGAGCAGTTCTTC.

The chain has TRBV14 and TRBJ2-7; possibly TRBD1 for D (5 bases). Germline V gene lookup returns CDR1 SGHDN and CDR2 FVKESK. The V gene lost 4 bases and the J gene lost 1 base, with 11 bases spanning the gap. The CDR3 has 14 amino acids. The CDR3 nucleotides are TGTGCCAGCAGCCTCGGACACCCTTCCTACGAGCAGTACTTC. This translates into CASSLGHPSYEQYF. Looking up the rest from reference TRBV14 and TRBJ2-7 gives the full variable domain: EAGVTQFPSHSVIEKGQTVTLRCDPISGHDNLYWYRRVMGKEIKFLLHFVKESKQDESGMPNNRFLAERTGGTYSTLKVQPAELEDSGVYFCASSLGHPSYEQYFGPGTRLTVT.

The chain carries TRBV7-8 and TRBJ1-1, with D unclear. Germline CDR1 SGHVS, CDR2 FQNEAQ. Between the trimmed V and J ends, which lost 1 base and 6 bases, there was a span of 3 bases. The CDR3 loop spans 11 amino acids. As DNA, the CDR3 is TGTGCCAGCAGCTTAGGCTCTGAAGCTTTCTTT. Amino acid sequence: CASSLGSEAFF. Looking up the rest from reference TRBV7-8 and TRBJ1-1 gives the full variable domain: GAGVSQSPRYKVAKRGQDVALRCDPISGHVSLFWYQQALGQGPEFLTYFQNEAQLDKSGLPSDRFFAERPEGSVSTLKIQRTQQEDSAVYLCASSLGSEAFFGQGTRLTVV.